The 28 T cell receptor beta chains below all came from one sample that was sequenced in a study of shared clonotypes between healthy human individuals. The data were produced by immunoSEQ multiplex PCR, yet TCRdb's version contains in-frame clones alone and is incomplete. This sample has 2 million to 2.5 million clones, with over 85% found just once. The sequencing sample was made of naive CD4+ T cells sorted from blood. Sample subset: CD45RA+ positively selected. The receptors shown here come from a man younger than 35 in good health.

The chain combines TRBV9 with TRBJ1-6, with D maybe TRBD1 (5 bases). Germline CDR1 and CDR2: SGDLS and YYNGEE. This CDR3 is 15 amino acids long. V was cut by 3 bases and J by 5 bases, with 12 bases left in between. The DNA of the CDR3 is TGTGCCAGCAGCGATCAGGGTATTAATAATTCACCCCTCCACTTT. Protein sequence: CASSDQGINNSPLHF.

V gene TRBV18 combines with J gene TRBJ2-1; perhaps TRBD1 as D (6 bases). The CDR3 runs to 14 residues. Trimming cost V 1 base and J 8 bases, with 12 bases left between them. Germline V gives CDR1 KGHSH, CDR2 LQKENI. CDR3 sequence (DNA): TGTGCCAGCTCACCACGTCAGGGGTCAGATGAGCAGTTCTTC. It specifies CASSPRQGSDEQFF.

The rearrangement links TRBV19 to TRBJ1-5; D remains unclear. V lost 3 bases and J 4 bases, leaving 13 bases between the germline ends. Germline V gene data show CDR1 as LNHDA and CDR2 as SQIVND (reference sequence). The CDR3 sequence is 15 residues long. Here the CDR3 reads CASSMDRAWNQPQHF. In DNA, the CDR3 is TGTGCCAGTAGTATGGATAGGGCCTGGAATCAGCCCCAGCATTTT. The entire variable domain, with the rest obtained from reference TRBV19 and TRBJ1-5, is as follows: DGGITQSPKYLFRKEGQNVTLSCEQNLNHDAMYWYRQDPGQGLRLIYYSQIVNDFQKGDIAEGYSVSREKKESFPLTVTSAQKNPTAFYLCASSMDRAWNQPQHFGDGTRLSIL.

J is TRBJ1-5 and V is TRBV10-2, with TRBD1 matching over 8 bases. The germline gives CDR1 WSHSY, CDR2 SAAADI. CDR3 length equals 15 residues. The J segment lost 4 bases and the V segment lost 5 bases, leaving 7 bases of the junction unmatched. The CDR3 DNA sequence: TGCGCCAGCAGTTGGGGGACAGGCCGGAATCAGCCCCAGCATTTT. Translated: CASSWGTGRNQPQHF.

This chain connects TRBV2 to TRBJ2-4, with D possibly matching TRBD1 (7 bases). V gave up 6 bases and J gave up 0 bases, with 12 bases separating them. The CDR3 length is 15 residues. CDR1 is SNHLY, CDR2 FYNNEI, per germline. CDR3 nucleotides: TGTGCCAGCAGGGGAGGACAGGTAGCCAAAAACATTCAGTACTTC. It specifies CASRGGQVAKNIQYF. The full variable domain, with the rest looked up from reference TRBV2 and TRBJ2-4, is EPEVTQTPSHQVTQMGQEVILRCVPISNHLYFYWYRQILGQKVEFLVSFYNNEISEKSEIFDDQFSVERPDGSNFTLKIRSTKLEDSAMYFCASRGGQVAKNIQYFGAGTRLSVL.

V and J are TRBV28 and TRBJ1-1; TRBD1 might be the D (5 bases). Germline V gene lookup returns CDR1 MDHEN and CDR2 SYDVKM. The CDR3 spans 14 residues. Trimming shortened V by 5 bases and J by 8 bases, and 18 bases separated the two germline ends. CDR3 in amino acids: CASSPGTATPEAFF. CDR3 DNA sequence: TGTGCCAGCAGTCCCGGGACGGCAACCCCCGAAGCTTTCTTT.

The V and J genes are TRBV9 and TRBJ2-7, with 8 bases aligning to TRBD1. The CDR3 has 15 residues. V lost 0 bases and J lost 3; bases outside the gene matches: 5. Per the germline V gene, CDR1 is SGDLS and CDR2 is YYNGEE. CDR3 residues: CASSVAGGRHYEQYF. In DNA, the CDR3 is TGTGCCAGCAGCGTAGCAGGGGGCAGGCACTACGAGCAGTACTTC.

The rearrangement joins TRBV5-1 to TRBJ2-3; D might be TRBD1 (6 bases). Between the trimmed V and J ends, which lost 1 base and 2 bases, there was a span of 14 bases. The CDR3 has 16 amino acids. Germline V CDR1 and CDR2: SGHRS, YFSETQ. Written as DNA, the CDR3 is TGCGCCAGCAGCTTGAACTACCAGGGGATCACAGATACGCAGTATTTT. Its protein product is CASSLNYQGITDTQYF.

This chain joins TRBV28 and TRBJ1-2, with D possibly matching TRBD1 (5 bases). The CDR3 runs to 14 residues. Germline V gene data show CDR1 as MDHEN and CDR2 as SYDVKM. The V gene lost 2 bases and the J gene lost 4 bases, with 11 bases spanning the gap. The CDR3, as DNA: TGTGCCAGCAGTTTAGGGGGGGAGCTCTATGGCTACACCTTC. Amino acids: CASSLGGELYGYTF.

The chain links TRBV6-1 to TRBJ2-7; no clear D gene. Trimming left V 1 base short and J 3 bases short, with 13 bases between. Germline V gene data show CDR1 as MNHNS and CDR2 as SASEGT. The CDR3 contains 15 residues. CDR3 sequence reads: CASSEVLTSNYEQYF. DNA of the CDR3: TGTGCCAGCAGTGAAGTTCTTACCTCAAACTACGAGCAGTACTTC.

V is TRBV10-2 and J is TRBJ2-7, with no clear D. V was trimmed by 7 bases and J by 0 bases, leaving 7 bases between them. The CDR3 runs 12 residues. Looked up from germline, CDR1 is WSHSY and CDR2 is SAAADI. CDR3 bases: TGCGCCAGCACGGCAGCCTCCTACGAGCAGTACTTC. Its translation: CASTAASYEQYF.

The rearrangement links TRBV4-2 to TRBJ1-3, with D possibly TRBD1 on 5 matching bases. Looked up from germline, CDR1 is LGHNA and CDR2 is YNFKEQ. The V end lost 0 bases, the J end lost 4 bases, and 13 bases lay between the germline ends. The length of the CDR3 is 16 residues. CDR3 loop: CASSQDLGAGGNTIYF. The DNA of the CDR3 is TGTGCCAGCAGCCAAGATCTAGGGGCCGGGGGAAACACCATATATTTT.

Note on this clone: Other DNA sequences in the sample encode the same CDR3. The chain recombines TRBV4-3 with TRBJ2-7; the match to TRBD2 covers 10 bases. This CDR3 comprises 15 residues. Trimming took 0 bases from V and 2 from J; bases not matched to a gene: 1. Germline V gives CDR1 LGHNA, CDR2 YSLEER. CDR3 in DNA: TGCGCCAGCAGCCAAGAACTAGCGGGACCCTACGAGCAGTACTTC. This encodes CASSQELAGPYEQYF.

This clone was picked up a small number of times. This chain connects TRBV7-9 to TRBJ1-4; no reliable D call. The germline CDR1 and CDR2 sequences are SEHNR and FQNEAQ (reference sequence). V was clipped by 5 bases and J by 7 bases, with 17 bases between them. This CDR3 spans 15 amino acids. CDR3 loop: CASSLGLQIGEKLFF. In nucleotides, the CDR3 is TGTGCCAGCAGCCTCGGGCTACAGATCGGTGAAAAACTGTTTTTT.

In its sample, this clone was seen once. Other nucleotide sequences from this sample produce the same CDR3. V usage is TRBV5-6 and J usage is TRBJ1-2, with a tentative D call TRBD1 (5 bases). The CDR3 is 13 amino acids. Trimming left V 0 bases short and J 4 bases short, with 7 bases between. The germline V gene encodes CDR1 SGHDT and CDR2 YYEEEE. DNA for the CDR3: TGTGCCAGCAGCTTGGGACAGCCCTATGGCTACACCTTC. This sequence encodes CASSLGQPYGYTF.

Of note for this clone: Likely a read error: the CDR3 ends without its conserved phenylalanine or tryptophan. No DNA is shown, since the ends of the CDR3 on it are uncertain; the CDR3 is the one TCRdb lists. V and J are TRBV19 and TRBJ1-2. CDR1 LNHDA and CDR2 SQIVND come from the germline V gene (reference sequence). The CDR3 spans 12 amino acids, including both terminal residues. The CDR3 protein is CASSMGRELLFV.

The chain carries TRBV30 and TRBJ1-3; 8 nucleotides match TRBD1. The germline V gene has CDR1 GTSNPN and CDR2 SVGIG (reference sequence). The CDR3 totals 14 residues. V lost 5 bases, J lost 3 bases, and 6 bases stayed unmatched. The CDR3 nucleotides read TGTGCCTGGGGACAGGGTAAAGGTGGAAACACCATATATTTT. Translating gives CAWGQGKGGNTIYF.

CDR3 DNA: TGTGCCAGCAGTTCCCAAAGCGGGAGCTCCTACAATGAGCAGTTCTTC. Protein: CASSSQSGSSYNEQFF. The V gene is TRBV27, the J gene TRBJ2-1; 8 bases line up with TRBD2. Germline trimming cut 4 bases from V and 0 bases from J; bases unmatched to any gene: 5. This CDR3 region has 16 residues. In germline, CDR1 is MNHEY, CDR2 SMNVEV (reference sequence).

About this clone itself: This sample also contains other DNA sequences that code for the same CDR3. This chain links TRBV5-1 with TRBJ1-4, with a possible D match to TRBD1 (6 bases). The CDR3 consists of 14 residues. V was cut by 2 bases and J by 5 bases, with 10 bases left in between. Germline CDR1 is SGHRS and CDR2 is YFSETQ. Here the CDR3 reads CASSLGTSNEKLFF. The CDR3 nucleotides are TGCGCCAGCAGCTTAGGGACAAGCAATGAAAAACTGTTTTTT.

V and J are TRBV25-1 and TRBJ2-2; tentatively, D is TRBD1 or TRBD2 (7 bases each). The CDR3 sequence is 16 residues long. The V end was cut by 3 bases, the J end by 4 bases, with 15 bases between. Germline loops: CDR1 MGHDK, CDR2 SYGVNS. CDR3 region: CASSDTRRGGTGELFF. In nucleotides, the CDR3 is TGTGCCAGCAGTGATACCCGCAGGGGGGGCACCGGGGAGCTGTTTTTT.

This rearrangement joins TRBV5-6 to TRBJ2-3, with 13 positions matching TRBD2. The germline V gene has CDR1 SGHDT and CDR2 YYEEEE. CDR3 length: 15 residues. V lost 4 bases and J lost 5; bases outside the gene matches: 4. The CDR3 DNA reads TGTGCCAGCAGCGGACTAGCGGGAGCGGAAGATACGCAGTATTTT. It translates to CASSGLAGAEDTQYF.

The chain couples TRBV5-6 to TRBJ2-1; TRBD2 is a possible D gene (5 bases). The germline V gene encodes CDR1 SGHDT and CDR2 YYEEEE. The CDR3 runs to 14 residues. Trimming took off 1 base at V and 9 bases at J, with 14 bases between the two ends. Written as DNA, the CDR3 is TGTGCCAGCAGCTTGCGACGGGAATTCATTGAGCAGTTCTTC. This translates into CASSLRREFIEQFF.

This rearrangement joins TRBV4-1 to TRBJ2-7; D unresolved. Germline V gives CDR1 MGHRA, CDR2 YSYEKL. V lost 4 bases, J lost 3 bases, and 13 bases lay in between. The CDR3 has 14 amino acids. DNA for the CDR3: TGCGCCAGCAGCCTCCAGGACGGCGACTACGAGCAGTACTTC. It yields the protein CASSLQDGDYEQYF.

As regards this clone: This sample also contains other DNA sequences that code for the same CDR3. V and J are TRBV6-5 and TRBJ2-7, with no clear D. The germline V gene encodes CDR1 MNHEY and CDR2 SVGAGI. The CDR3 consists of 11 residues. Trimming left V 6 bases short and J 3 bases short, with 6 bases between. In DNA, the CDR3 is TGTGCCAGCAGGTCACTCTACGAGCAGTACTTC. It specifies CASRSLYEQYF.

The rearrangement joins TRBV7-6 to TRBJ1-4; 10 positions agree with TRBD1. Looked up from germline, CDR1 is SGHVS and CDR2 is FNYEAQ. V lost 5 bases, J lost 6 bases, and 3 bases stayed unmatched. This CDR3 comprises 14 residues. The CDR3: CASSTGTGDEKLFF. The CDR3 bases are TGTGCCAGCAGCACCGGGACAGGGGATGAAAAACTGTTTTTT.

Points on this clone: The sample carries other DNA sequences with the same CDR3. This chain connects TRBV30 to TRBJ2-7; TRBD1 is a possible D gene (6 bases). The germline V and J ends were trimmed by 1 base and 6 bases, with 10 bases remaining between them. CDR3 length: 12 amino acids. Germline-derived CDR1 and CDR2 are GTSNPN and SVGIG (reference sequence). This chain's CDR3 is CAWSALGGEQYF. Here the CDR3 DNA reads TGTGCCTGGAGTGCTCTAGGGGGCGAGCAGTACTTC.

This clone has only one observation. Other DNA sequences in this specimen translate into the identical CDR3. V usage is TRBV28 and J usage is TRBJ1-2; a weak D match, TRBD1 (6 bases). The CDR3 covers 13 residues. The V and J ends lost 3 bases and 4 bases respectively, with 9 bases between them. CDR1 and CDR2 from the germline V gene are MDHEN and SYDVKM. CDR3 sequence: CASSLSDSYGYTF. DNA of the CDR3: TGTGCCAGCAGTTTGTCGGACAGCTATGGCTACACCTTC.

The V and J genes are TRBV2 and TRBJ2-7; D is ambiguous. V lost 3 bases, J lost 0 bases, and 15 bases lay in between. CDR1 SNHLY and CDR2 FYNNEI come from the germline V gene. CDR3 length: 16 residues. DNA for the CDR3: TGTGCCAGCAGTGAGATAGGCGGCCTTCACTCCTACGAGCAGTACTTC. Protein product: CASSEIGGLHSYEQYF. The full variable domain, its missing parts supplied by reference TRBV2 and TRBJ2-7, is EPEVTQTPSHQVTQMGQEVILRCVPISNHLYFYWYRQILGQKVEFLVSFYNNEISEKSEIFDDQFSVERPDGSNFTLKIRSTKLEDSAMYFCASSEIGGLHSYEQYFGPGTRLTVT.